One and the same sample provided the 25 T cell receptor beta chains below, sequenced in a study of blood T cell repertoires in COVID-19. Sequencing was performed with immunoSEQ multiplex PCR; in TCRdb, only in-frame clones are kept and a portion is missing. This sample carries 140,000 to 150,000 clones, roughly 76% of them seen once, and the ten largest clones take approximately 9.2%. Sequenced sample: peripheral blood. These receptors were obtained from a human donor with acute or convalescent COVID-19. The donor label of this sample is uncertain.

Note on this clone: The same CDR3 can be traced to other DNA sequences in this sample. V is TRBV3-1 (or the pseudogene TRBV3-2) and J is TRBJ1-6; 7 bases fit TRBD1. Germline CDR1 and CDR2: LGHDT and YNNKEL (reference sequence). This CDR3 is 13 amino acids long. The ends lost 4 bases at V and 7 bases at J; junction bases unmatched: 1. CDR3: CASSLRGNSPLHF. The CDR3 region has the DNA TGTGCCAGCAGCCTCAGGGGGAATTCACCCCTCCACTTT.

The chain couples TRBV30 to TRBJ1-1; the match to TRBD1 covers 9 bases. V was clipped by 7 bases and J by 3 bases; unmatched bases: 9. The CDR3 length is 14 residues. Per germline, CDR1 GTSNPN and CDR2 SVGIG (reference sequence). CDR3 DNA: TGTGCCTCTACCCTGGACAGGGGAGACACTGAAGCTTTCTTT. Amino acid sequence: CASTLDRGDTEAFF.

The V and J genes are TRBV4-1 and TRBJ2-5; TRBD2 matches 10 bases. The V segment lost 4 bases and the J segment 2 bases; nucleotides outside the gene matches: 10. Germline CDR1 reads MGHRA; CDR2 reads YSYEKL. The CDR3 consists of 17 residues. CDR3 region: CASSPQGTSELQETQYF. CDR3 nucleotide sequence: TGCGCCAGCAGCCCCCAGGGGACTAGCGAACTTCAAGAGACCCAGTACTTC.

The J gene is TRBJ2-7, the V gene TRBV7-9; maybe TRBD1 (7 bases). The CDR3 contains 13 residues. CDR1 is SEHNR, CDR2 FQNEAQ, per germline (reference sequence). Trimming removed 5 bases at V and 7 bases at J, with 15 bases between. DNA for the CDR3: TGTGCCAGCAGCCTTGACAGGGCGGGGGAGCAGTACGTC. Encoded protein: CASSLDRAGEQYV.

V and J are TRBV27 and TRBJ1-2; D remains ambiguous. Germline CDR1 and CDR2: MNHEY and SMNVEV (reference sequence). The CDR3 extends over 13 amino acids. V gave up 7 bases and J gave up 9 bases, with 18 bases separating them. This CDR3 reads CASTTSAGESYTF. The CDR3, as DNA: TGTGCCAGCACCACCTCCGCCGGGGAGAGCTACACCTTC.

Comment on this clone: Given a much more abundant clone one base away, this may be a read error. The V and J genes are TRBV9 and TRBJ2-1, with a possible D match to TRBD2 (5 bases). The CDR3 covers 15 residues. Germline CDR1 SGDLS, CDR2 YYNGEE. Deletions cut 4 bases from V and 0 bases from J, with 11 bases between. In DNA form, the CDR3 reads TGTGCCAGCAGCTCGACGGGGAGCTCCTACAATGAGCAGTTCTTC. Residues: CASSSTGSSYNEQFF.

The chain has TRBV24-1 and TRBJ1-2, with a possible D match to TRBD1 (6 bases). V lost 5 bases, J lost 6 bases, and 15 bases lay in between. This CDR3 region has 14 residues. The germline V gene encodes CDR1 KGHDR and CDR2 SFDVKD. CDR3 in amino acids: CATSGRQGIDGYTF. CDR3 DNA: TGTGCCACCAGTGGGCGGCAGGGGATAGATGGCTACACCTTC.

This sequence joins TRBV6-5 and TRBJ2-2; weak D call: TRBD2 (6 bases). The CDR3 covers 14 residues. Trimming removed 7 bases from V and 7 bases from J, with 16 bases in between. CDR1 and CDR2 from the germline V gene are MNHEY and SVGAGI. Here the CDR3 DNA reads TGTGCCAGCATGTCCGGGGGTTTCCACGGGGAGCTGTTTTTT. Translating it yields CASMSGGFHGELFF.

CDR3 in DNA: TGTGCCAGCAGTTACTCGAAACAGGGGGCGAACGGGGAGCTGTTTTTT. It is translated as CASSYSKQGANGELFF. The gene calls are TRBV6-6 and TRBJ2-2, with 9 bases fitting TRBD1. Germline lookup yields CDR1 MNHNY and CDR2 SVGAGI (reference sequence). This CDR3 is built from 16 residues. V lost 0 bases and J lost 7; bases outside the gene matches: 6.

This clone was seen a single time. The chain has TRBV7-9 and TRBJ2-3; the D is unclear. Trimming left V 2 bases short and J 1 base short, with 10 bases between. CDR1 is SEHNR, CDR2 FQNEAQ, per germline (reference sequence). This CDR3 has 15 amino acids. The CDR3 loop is CASSLIDSRTDTQYF. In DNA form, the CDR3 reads TGTGCCAGCAGCTTAATTGACTCCCGCACAGATACGCAGTATTTT. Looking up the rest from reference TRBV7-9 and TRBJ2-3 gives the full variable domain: DTGVSQNPRHKITKRGQNVTFRCDPISEHNRLYWYRQTLGQGPEFLTYFQNEAQLEKSRLLSDRFSAERPKGSFSTLEIQRTEQGDSAMYLCASSLIDSRTDTQYFGPGTRLTVL.

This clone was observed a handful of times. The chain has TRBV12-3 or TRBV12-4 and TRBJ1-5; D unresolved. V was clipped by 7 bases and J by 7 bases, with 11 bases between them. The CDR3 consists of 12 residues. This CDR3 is CASTAGEQPQHF. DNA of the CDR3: TGTGCCAGCACCGCCGGGGAGCAGCCCCAGCATTTT.

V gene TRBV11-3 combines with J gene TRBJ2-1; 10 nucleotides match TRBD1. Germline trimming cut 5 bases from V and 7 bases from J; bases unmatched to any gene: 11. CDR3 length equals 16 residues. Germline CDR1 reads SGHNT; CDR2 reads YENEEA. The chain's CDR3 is CASSPPTGTGANEQFF. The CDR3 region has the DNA TGTGCCAGCAGCCCACCCACCGGGACAGGGGCGAATGAGCAGTTCTTC.

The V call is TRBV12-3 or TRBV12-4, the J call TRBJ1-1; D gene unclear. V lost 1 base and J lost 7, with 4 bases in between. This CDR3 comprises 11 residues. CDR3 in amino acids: CASSLGLEAFF. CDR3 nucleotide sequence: TGTGCCAGCAGTTTAGGGCTTGAAGCTTTCTTT.

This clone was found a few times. This CDR3 is CASSPRGPDQPQHF. The CDR3 coding sequence is TGTGCCAGCAGCCCTAGGGGGCCGGATCAGCCCCAGCATTTT. V usage is TRBV3-1 (or the pseudogene TRBV3-2) and J usage is TRBJ1-5, with 7 bases aligning to TRBD1. The CDR3 has 14 amino acids. J was trimmed by 5 bases and V by 4 bases; bases with no gene match: 5. Germline CDR1 is LGHDT and CDR2 is YNNKEL (reference sequence).

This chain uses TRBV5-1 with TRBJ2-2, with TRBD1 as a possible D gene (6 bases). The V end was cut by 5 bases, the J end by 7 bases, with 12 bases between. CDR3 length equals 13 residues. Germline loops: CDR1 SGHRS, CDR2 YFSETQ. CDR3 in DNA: TGCGCCAGCAGTTTACAGGGAGACGGGGAGCTGTTTTTT. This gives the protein CASSLQGDGELFF.

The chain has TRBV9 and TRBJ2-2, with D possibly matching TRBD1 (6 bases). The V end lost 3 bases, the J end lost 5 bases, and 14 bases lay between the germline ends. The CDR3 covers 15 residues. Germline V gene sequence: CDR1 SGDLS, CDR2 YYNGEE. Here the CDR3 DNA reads TGTGCCAGCAGCGGGACACACCAGGGGACCGGGGAGCTGTTTTTT. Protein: CASSGTHQGTGELFF.

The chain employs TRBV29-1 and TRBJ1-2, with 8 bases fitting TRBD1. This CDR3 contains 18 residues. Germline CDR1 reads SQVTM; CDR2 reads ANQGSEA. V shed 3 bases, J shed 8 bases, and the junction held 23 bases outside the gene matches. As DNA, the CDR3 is TGCAGCGTTGACGTCTTTCTGACAGGGGATTTCAATCACGGAGGCTACACCTTC. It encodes CSVDVFLTGDFNHGGYTF.

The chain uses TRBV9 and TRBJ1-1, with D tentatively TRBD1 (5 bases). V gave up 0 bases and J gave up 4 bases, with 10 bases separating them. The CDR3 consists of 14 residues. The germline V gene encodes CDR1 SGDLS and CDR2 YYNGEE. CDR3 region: CASSVAQGGTEAFF. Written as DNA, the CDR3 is TGTGCCAGCAGCGTAGCTCAGGGAGGCACTGAAGCTTTCTTT.

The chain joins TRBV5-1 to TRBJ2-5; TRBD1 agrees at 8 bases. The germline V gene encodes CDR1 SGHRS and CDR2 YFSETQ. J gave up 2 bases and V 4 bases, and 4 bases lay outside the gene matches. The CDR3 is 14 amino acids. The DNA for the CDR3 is TGCGCCAGCAGCATCACAGGGGGACAAGAGACCCAGTACTTC. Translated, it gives CASSITGGQETQYF.

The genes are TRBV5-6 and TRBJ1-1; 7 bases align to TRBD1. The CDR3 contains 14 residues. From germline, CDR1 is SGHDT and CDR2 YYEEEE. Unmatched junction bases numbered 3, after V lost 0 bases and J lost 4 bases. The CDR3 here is CASSLGQGPTEAFF. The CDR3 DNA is TGTGCCAGCAGCTTGGGACAGGGACCCACTGAAGCTTTCTTT. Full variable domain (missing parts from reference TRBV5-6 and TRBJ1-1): DAGVTQSPTHLIKTRGQQVTLRCSPKSGHDTVSWYQQALGQGPQFIFQYYEEEERQRGNFPDRFSGHQFPNYSSELNVNALLLGDSALYLCASSLGQGPTEAFFGQGTRLTVV.

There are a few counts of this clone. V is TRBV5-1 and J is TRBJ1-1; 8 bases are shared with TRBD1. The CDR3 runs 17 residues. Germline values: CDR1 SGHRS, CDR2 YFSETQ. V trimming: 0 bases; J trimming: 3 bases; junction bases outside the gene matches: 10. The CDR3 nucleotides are TGCGCCAGCAGCTTGGGACAGGGGTTAGGGCATTACACTGAAGCTTTCTTT. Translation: CASSLGQGLGHYTEAFF.

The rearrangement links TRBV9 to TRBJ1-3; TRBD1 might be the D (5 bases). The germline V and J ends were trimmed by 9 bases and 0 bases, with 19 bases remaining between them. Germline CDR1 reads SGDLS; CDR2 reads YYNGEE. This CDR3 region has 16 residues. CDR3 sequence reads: CAIRTITVFSGNTIYF. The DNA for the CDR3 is TGTGCCATCCGGACAATAACAGTCTTCTCTGGAAACACCATATATTTT.

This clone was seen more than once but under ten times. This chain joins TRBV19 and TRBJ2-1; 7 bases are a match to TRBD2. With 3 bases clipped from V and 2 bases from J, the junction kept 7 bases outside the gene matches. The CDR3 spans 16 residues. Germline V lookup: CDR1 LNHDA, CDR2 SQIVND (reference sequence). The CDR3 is CASSIGAGRAYNEQFF. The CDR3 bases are TGTGCCAGTAGTATTGGGGCAGGGAGGGCCTACAATGAGCAGTTCTTC.

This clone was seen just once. The CDR3 coding sequence is TGTGCCAGCAGTCCAAACCGAGCGGCGGGCGAGCAGTACGTC. Amino acid sequence: CASSPNRAAGEQYV. The chain links TRBV27 to TRBJ2-7; D possibly corresponds to TRBD2 (5 bases). The V end lost 5 bases, the J end lost 6 bases, and 17 bases lay between the germline ends. The CDR3 has 14 amino acids. Looked up from germline, CDR1 is MNHEY and CDR2 is SMNVEV (reference sequence).

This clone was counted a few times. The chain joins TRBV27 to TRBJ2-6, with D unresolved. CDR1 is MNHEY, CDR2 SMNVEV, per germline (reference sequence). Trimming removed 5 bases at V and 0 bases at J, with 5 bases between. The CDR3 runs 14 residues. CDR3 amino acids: CASSPYSGANVLTF. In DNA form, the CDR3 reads TGTGCCAGCAGTCCTTACTCTGGGGCCAACGTCCTGACTTTC.